This TCR beta chain originates from a study of T cell responses to AZD1222 COVID-19 vaccine. Study summary: Investigators merged groups given second doses at roughly 4 or roughly 12 weeks.

A word on this clone: Its antigen remains unidentified. A read error may account for a junction end that differs from germline.

Study results and limitations: Clonal diversity was possibly underestimated, and white British individuals and females predominated among donors.

This table comes from immunoSEQ multiplex PCR, and its TCRdb copy is limited to in-frame clones, with some not included. The sample shows 150,000 to 200,000 clones, about nine tenths of them seen only once. This CDR3 region has 15 residues. Germline V CDR1 and CDR2: LNHDA, SQIVND (reference sequence). The rearrangement joins TRBV19 to TRBJ1-5; TRBD1 might be the D (5 bases). The TCR comes from an adult in good health. Here the sequenced sample was peripheral blood, taken on day 0 of AZD1222 vaccination. CDR3 loop: CASRIGAYSNQPQHF. CDR3 nucleotide sequence: TGTGCCAGTAGAATAGGGGCCTATAGCAATCAGCCCCAGCATTTT.